The T cell receptor beta chain under discussion was sequenced for a study of blood T cell repertoires in COVID-19. This clone was detected only once. Authors' data handling: Amplified reference gene primers provided the basis for estimating nucleated cell counts. Measured with immunoSEQ multiplex PCR; TCRdb has only the in-frame clones, and not every one. D and trimming come from the DNA, and the V and J calls and clone size come from that table. Altogether 210,000 or so clones are present, about nine tenths being singletons, with the ten largest covering approximately 6.7%. The germline V gene encodes CDR1 LNHDA and CDR2 SQIVND (reference sequence). Unmatched junction bases numbered 7, after V lost 0 bases and J lost 2 bases. The CDR3 has 18 residues.

Source material: peripheral blood. The receptor's source is a man aged 40-50 years with acute or convalescent COVID-19. This chain links TRBV19 with TRBJ2-2; 9 bases match TRBD1. Written as DNA, the CDR3 is TGTGCCAGTAGTATAGATCGAAGGACAGGGGTTAACACCGGGGAGCTGTTTTTT. This gives the protein CASSIDRRTGVNTGELFF.